Reported below is one T cell receptor (beta chain). Its antigen is as yet unknown. Trimming cost V 6 bases and J 5 bases, with 13 bases left between them. The CDR3 length is 14 residues. This sample is part of a study of type 1 regulatory T cells. As for the study in general: T-allo10 is a Tr1-enriched, alloantigen-specific CD4 T cell product made in vitro.

One entry per CDR3 protein, called by TCRdb with MiXCR from the reads. Of around 69,000 distinct CDR3 sequences listed, 50% to 70% are singletons. Graft donor-derived T-allo10 cells were described as host-alloantigen-specific, anergic, and alloantigen-specifically suppressive. The V gene is TRBV12-3 or TRBV12-4, the J gene TRBJ2-2; D is ambiguous. This TCR was sampled from a human donor in good health. Sequenced sample: cultured T cells, either the whole culture or a sorted T cell fraction (not recorded which). The subset was: Tr1-enriched cell product generated in vitro against host alloantigens. The CDR3 loop reads CASSRSLRTGELFF. In nucleotides, the CDR3 is TGTGCCAGCAGCCGCAGTTTGAGAACCGGGGAGCTGTTTTTT.